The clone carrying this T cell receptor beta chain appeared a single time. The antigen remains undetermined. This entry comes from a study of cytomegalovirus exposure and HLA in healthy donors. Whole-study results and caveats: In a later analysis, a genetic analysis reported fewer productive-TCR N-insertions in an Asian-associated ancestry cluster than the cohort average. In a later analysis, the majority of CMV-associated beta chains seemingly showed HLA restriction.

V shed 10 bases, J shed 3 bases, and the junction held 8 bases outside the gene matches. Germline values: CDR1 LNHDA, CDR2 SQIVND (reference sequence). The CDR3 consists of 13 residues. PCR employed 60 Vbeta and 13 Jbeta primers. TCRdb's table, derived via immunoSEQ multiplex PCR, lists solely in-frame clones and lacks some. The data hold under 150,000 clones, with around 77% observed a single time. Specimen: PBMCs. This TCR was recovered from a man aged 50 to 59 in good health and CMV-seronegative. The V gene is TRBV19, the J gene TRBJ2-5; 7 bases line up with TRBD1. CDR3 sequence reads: CATRDSNKETQYF. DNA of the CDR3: TGTGCCACCCGGGACAGCAATAAAGAGACCCAGTACTTC.